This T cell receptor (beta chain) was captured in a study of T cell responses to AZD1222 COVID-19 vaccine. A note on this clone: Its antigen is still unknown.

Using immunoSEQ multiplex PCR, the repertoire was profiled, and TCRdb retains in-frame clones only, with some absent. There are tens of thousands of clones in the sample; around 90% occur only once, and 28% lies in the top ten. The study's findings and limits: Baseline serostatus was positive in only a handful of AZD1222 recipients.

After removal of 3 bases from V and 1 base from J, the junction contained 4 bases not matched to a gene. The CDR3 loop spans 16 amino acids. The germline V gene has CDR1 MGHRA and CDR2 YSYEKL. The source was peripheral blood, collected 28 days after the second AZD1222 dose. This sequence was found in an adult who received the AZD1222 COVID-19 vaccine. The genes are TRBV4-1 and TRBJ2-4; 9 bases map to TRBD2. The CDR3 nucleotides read TGCGCCAGCAGCCAGGAGAGCGGGAGGGCCAAAAACATTCAGTACTTC. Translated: CASSQESGRAKNIQYF.